This TCR beta chain was sequenced in a study of T cell responses to AZD1222 COVID-19 vaccine. The V and J ends lost 5 bases and 5 bases, in that order; junction bases with no gene match: 4. CDR3 length: 15 amino acids. In germline, CDR1 is SGHVS, CDR2 FQNEAQ. Overall study results and limits: Spike-specific TCR breadth and depth were elevated following two AZD1222 doses. The study identified only six AZD1222 recipients as seropositive at baseline. Donors, mostly white British, included more females; clonal diversity was possibly underestimated.

Data came from immunoSEQ multiplex PCR; TCRdb stores just in-frame clones and leaves some out. In the table there are about 70,000 clones, over 75% of which are singletons. Second-dose schedules of about 4 or about 12 weeks were combined. Points on this clone: Antigen unknown.

Source: peripheral blood, taken 28 days after the second AZD1222 dose. The V and J genes are TRBV7-8 and TRBJ2-2; TRBD1 matches 11 bases. This TCR was recovered from an adult who received the AZD1222 COVID-19 vaccine. This CDR3 is CASSPGTGGTGELFF. In DNA, the CDR3 is TGTGCCAGCAGCCCTGGGACAGGGGGAACCGGGGAGCTGTTTTTT.